This T cell receptor (beta chain) appears in the sequencing data of a study of T cells in Graves' hyperthyroidism and ophthalmopathy. Study-wide findings and caveats: Ophthalmopathy was separated from stable hyperthyroidism by a 13 V-J model.

Germline CDR1 reads KGHSH; CDR2 reads LQKENI. The length of the CDR3 is 16 residues. Trimming at V came to 3 bases and at J to 0 bases, leaving 4 bases not matched to a gene. Among the patients, aged 18 to 65, hyperthyroidism was newly diagnosed and had lasted under 2 months. Any patient presenting with uncontrolled infection, other autoimmune disease, pregnancy or lactation was left out. Authors of the study amplified TCR beta CDR3 regions from RNA transcripts. Using the HTBI primer set, a first-round RT-PCR was run on the TCR CDR3. MiXCR, applied by TCRdb to the multiplex PCR reads, yields one record per CDR3 protein. The sample consists of approximately 410,000 distinct CDR3 sequences, roughly 13% of them appearing once. Regarding this clonotype: Its antigen is as yet unknown.

The chain uses TRBV18 and TRBJ1-1, with 10 bases that match TRBD1. This receptor was identified in a woman aged 18-29 years with Graves' hyperthyroidism. Specimen: blood. CDR3 bases: TGTGCCAGCTCACCCCGGGACAGGGGTTTGAACACTGAAGCTTTCTTT. The encoded protein is CASSPRDRGLNTEAFF.